Shown below are 8 T cell receptor beta chains from a single sample sequenced in a study of T cell responses to AZD1222 COVID-19 vaccine. The method was immunoSEQ multiplex PCR; TCRdb's version includes in-frame clones alone and lacks a portion of them. The repertoire holds around 70,000 clones, around 90% seen once, with around 1.3% in the top ten. The specimen comprised peripheral blood, sampled 28 days after the second AZD1222 dose. These receptors all come from an adult who received the AZD1222 COVID-19 vaccine.

The chain employs TRBV18 and TRBJ2-1; D uncertain. Between the trimmed V and J ends, which lost 3 bases and 0 bases, there was a span of 9 bases. This CDR3 comprises 15 residues. Germline V CDR1 and CDR2: KGHSH, LQKENI. CDR3 sequence reads: CASSPVESSYNEQFF. The CDR3, as DNA: TGTGCCAGCTCACCGGTAGAGAGCTCCTACAATGAGCAGTTCTTC. Combining the CDR3 with reference TRBV18 and TRBJ2-1 gives the whole variable domain NAGVMQNPRHLVRRRGQEARLRCSPMKGHSHVYWYRQLPEEGLKFMVYLQKENIIDESGMPKERFSAEFPKEGPSILRIQQVVRGDSAAYFCASSPVESSYNEQFFGPGTRLTVL.

The chain links TRBV11-1 to TRBJ1-3; no clear D. Trimming shortened V by 4 bases and J by 0 bases, and 4 bases separated the two germline ends. Germline-derived CDR1 and CDR2 are SGHAT and FQDESV (reference sequence). This CDR3 is built from 13 residues. The CDR3 sequence is CASSSSSGNTIYF. As DNA, the CDR3 is TGTGCCAGCAGCTCGAGCTCTGGAAACACCATATATTTT.

The chain combines TRBV6-5 with TRBJ2-3; D might be TRBD2 (6 bases). The V end was cut by 0 bases, the J end by 5 bases, with 12 bases between. The CDR3 spans 15 residues. Germline V CDR1 and CDR2: MNHEY, SVGAGI. The CDR3 reads CASSYSAWGGDTQYF. CDR3 DNA sequence: TGTGCCAGCAGTTACTCGGCGTGGGGAGGAGATACGCAGTATTTT.

The chain links TRBV7-9 to TRBJ2-5; TRBD2 matches 16 bases. The germline CDR1 and CDR2 sequences are SEHNR and FQNEAQ (reference sequence). The CDR3 is 17 amino acids. J lost 5 bases, V lost 5 bases, and 8 bases had no gene match. The CDR3 coding sequence is TGTGCCAGCAGCACCGGGACTAGCGGGAGGGCCGTGGAGACCCAGTACTTC. This sequence encodes CASSTGTSGRAVETQYF.

CDR3 in amino acids: CASRDRVHEQYF. Here the CDR3 DNA reads TGTGCCAGCAGGGACAGGGTCCACGAGCAGTACTTC. The V gene is TRBV2, the J gene TRBJ2-7; 8 nucleotides line up with TRBD1. The CDR3 contains 12 residues. J gave up 5 bases and V 6 bases, and 3 bases lay outside the gene matches. Germline V gives CDR1 SNHLY, CDR2 FYNNEI.

The rearrangement links TRBV7-2 to TRBJ1-6; D gene ambiguous. V lost 1 base and J 7 bases, leaving 8 bases between the germline ends. Germline assignment: CDR1 SGHTA and CDR2 FQGNSA. The length of the CDR3 is 14 residues. The CDR3 is CASSLGTLNSPLHF. The CDR3 nucleotides are TGTGCCAGCAGCTTAGGGACGTTAAATTCACCCCTCCACTTT.

The rearrangement uses TRBV10-3 and TRBJ2-3; D call uncertain. V gave up 2 bases and J gave up 4 bases, with 7 bases separating them. The germline V gene encodes CDR1 ENHRY and CDR2 SYGVKD. The CDR3 totals 13 residues. This CDR3 is CAISELAPDTQYF. CDR3 nucleotides: TGTGCCATCAGTGAGCTCGCTCCAGATACGCAGTATTTT.

The chain employs TRBV4-1 and TRBJ1-1; D is perhaps TRBD1 (6 bases). Germline loops: CDR1 MGHRA, CDR2 YSYEKL. The germline V and J ends were trimmed by 4 bases and 1 base, with 13 bases remaining between them. CDR3 length: 15 amino acids. CDR3 nucleotides: TGCGCCAGCAGCCCCGTACTCAGGGGGAACACTGAAGCTTTCTTT. This encodes CASSPVLRGNTEAFF.